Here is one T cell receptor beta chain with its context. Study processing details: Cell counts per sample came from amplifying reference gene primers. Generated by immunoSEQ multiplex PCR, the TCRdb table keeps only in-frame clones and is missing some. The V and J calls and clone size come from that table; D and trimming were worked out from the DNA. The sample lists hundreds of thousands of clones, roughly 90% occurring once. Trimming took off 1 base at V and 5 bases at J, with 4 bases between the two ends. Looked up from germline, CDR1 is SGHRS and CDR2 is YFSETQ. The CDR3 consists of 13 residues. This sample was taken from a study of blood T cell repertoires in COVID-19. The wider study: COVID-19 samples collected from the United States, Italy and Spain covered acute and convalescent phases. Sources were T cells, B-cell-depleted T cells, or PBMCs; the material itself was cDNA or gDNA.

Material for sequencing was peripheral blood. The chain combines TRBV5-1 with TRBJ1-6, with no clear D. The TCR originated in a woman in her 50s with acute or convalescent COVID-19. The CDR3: CASSLTDNSPLHF. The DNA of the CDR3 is TGCGCCAGCAGCTTGACAGATAATTCACCCCTCCACTTT.